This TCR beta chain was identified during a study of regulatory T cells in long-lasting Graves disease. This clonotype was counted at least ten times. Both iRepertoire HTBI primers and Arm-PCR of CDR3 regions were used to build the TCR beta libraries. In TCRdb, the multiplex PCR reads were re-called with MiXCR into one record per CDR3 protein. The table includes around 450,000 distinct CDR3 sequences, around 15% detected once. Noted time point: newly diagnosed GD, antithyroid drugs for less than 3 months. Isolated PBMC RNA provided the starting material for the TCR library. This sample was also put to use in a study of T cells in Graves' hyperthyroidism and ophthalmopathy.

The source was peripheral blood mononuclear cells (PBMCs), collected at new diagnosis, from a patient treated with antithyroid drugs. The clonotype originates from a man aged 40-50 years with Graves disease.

CDR3 sequence: CAWARDGDQPQHF. For the CDR3, the DNA is TGTGCCTGGGCGCGGGACGGTGATCAGCCCCAGCATTTT. This chain uses TRBV30 with TRBJ1-5; tentative D call: TRBD1 (5 bases). Trimming removed 5 bases from V and 5 bases from J, with 13 bases in between. In germline, CDR1 is GTSNPN, CDR2 SVGIG (reference sequence). The CDR3 consists of 13 residues.